This T cell receptor (beta chain) was recovered during a study of CD8+ T cells in alopecia areata. On the study more broadly: At a dose of 5 to 10 mg twice daily, oral tofacitinib was given to treated patients. Study results and limitations: With tofacitinib ongoing, many expanded lesional clones persisted in both scalp and blood. Significant decreases in scalp clonality and expanded CD8+ clones followed tofacitinib treatment.

V was clipped by 4 bases and J by 2 bases; unmatched bases: 1. The V gene's germline CDR1 is SQVTM and CDR2 ANQGSEA. The CDR3 has 13 amino acids. A word on this clone: Its target is unknown.

The treatment here: oral pan-JAK inhibitor, 5-10 mg twice daily. Investigators isolated RNA and reverse transcribed it into cDNA to act as the sequencing template. Sequencing used immunoSEQ multiplex PCR; TCRdb keeps in-frame clones, though not all of them. The sample has approximately 100,000 clones, 65% to 90% seen once; the top ten hold roughly 10%. The rearrangement joins TRBV29-1 to TRBJ2-2; 7 bases match TRBD1. The origin of this receptor is a human donor with alopecia areata. This specimen was CD8+ T cells sorted from blood, taken at approximately week 30, from a patient treated with tofacitinib. This chain's CDR3 is CSVGQGNTGELFF. The DNA for the CDR3 is TGCAGCGTTGGACAGGGAAACACCGGGGAGCTGTTTTTT.